This T cell receptor beta chain was captured by sequencing in a study of post-analysis software for immune sequencing data. About the study: Patients with relapsing-remitting, secondary progressive and progressive-relapsing multiple sclerosis courses were all represented. Study conclusions and caveats: Patients had higher frequencies than controls of roughly five TRBV segments, including TRBV5-6, TRBV5-1 and TRBV20-1.

On this clonotype itself: As yet, its antigen is unknown.

The authors incorporated unique molecular identifiers into the TCR beta cDNA libraries. Between roughly 0.9 and 11 million T cells gave rise to 450,000 to 650,000 cDNA molecules. TCRdb reanalysed the PCR reads using MiXCR and keeps one entry per CDR3 protein. The sample lists around 500,000 distinct CDR3 sequences; around a third were seen once. V was cut by 0 bases and J by 1 base, with 3 bases left in between. The CDR3 contains 13 residues. CDR1 is MNHEY, CDR2 SVGAGI, per germline. The sequence was collected from a girl under 18 with multiple sclerosis. The gene calls are TRBV6-5 and TRBJ1-2; D uncertain. Specimen: blood. The CDR3 here is CASSYSFNYGYTF. DNA for the CDR3: TGTGCCAGCAGTTACTCTTTTAACTATGGCTACACCTTC.